A single sample is the source of the 28 T cell receptor beta chains below, sequenced in a study of beta chain features in type 1 diabetes. Expressed TCRB transcripts were sequenced after all isolated RNA was converted to cDNA. Assay used: immunoSEQ multiplex PCR; TCRdb lists only in-frame clones, some missing. The table records hundreds of thousands of clones, about a sixth of them present only once. Material for sequencing was naive CD4+ T cells from blood. These TCRs come from a man between 18 and 35 years old in good health.

This clone has more than one count but fewer than ten. The rearrangement joins TRBV18 to TRBJ1-1; 7 bases map to TRBD1. This CDR3 has 16 residues. CDR1 and CDR2 (germline): KGHSH, LQKENI. V gave up 3 bases and J gave up 3 bases; unmatched junction bases: 10. The CDR3 reads CASSPTAGGRYTEAFF. CDR3 in DNA: TGTGCCAGCTCACCCACAGCAGGGGGAAGGTACACTGAAGCTTTCTTT.

The rearrangement uses TRBV4-1 and TRBJ2-7; no reliable D call. Deletions cut 1 base from V and 0 bases from J, with 7 bases between. The CDR3 extends over 14 amino acids. The germline V gene encodes CDR1 MGHRA and CDR2 YSYEKL. The DNA for the CDR3 is TGCGCCAGCAGCCAAGGGTACATCTCCTACGAGCAGTACTTC. The encoded protein is CASSQGYISYEQYF.

This clone showed up just a few times. CDR3 loop: CAWSVADKPEKLFF. The CDR3 nucleotides are TGTGCCTGGAGTGTTGCGGACAAACCTGAAAAACTGTTTTTT. This chain links TRBV30 with TRBJ1-4; tentative D call: TRBD1 (5 bases). The CDR3 consists of 14 residues. Germline V gene lookup returns CDR1 GTSNPN and CDR2 SVGIG (reference sequence). The V end lost 0 bases, the J end lost 7 bases, and 12 bases lay between the germline ends.

The chain combines TRBV4-3 with TRBJ1-1; D ambiguous. CDR1 is LGHNA and CDR2 is YSLEER in the germline V gene. Trimming left V 4 bases short and J 4 bases short, with 10 bases between. The CDR3 totals 13 residues. CDR3 nucleotides: TGCGCCAGCAGCCCGGAAATGGCCACTGAAGCTTTCTTT. It encodes CASSPEMATEAFF.

This chain links TRBV27 with TRBJ1-5; perhaps TRBD1 as D (6 bases). The V end lost 6 bases, the J end lost 3 bases, and 12 bases lay between the germline ends. Germline V gene data show CDR1 as MNHEY and CDR2 as SMNVEV (reference sequence). The CDR3 runs 14 residues. CDR3 in DNA: TGTGCCAGCAGACTTCAGGGGATCAATCAGCCCCAGCATTTT. It codes for CASRLQGINQPQHF.

This clone was seen only a few times. The rearrangement uses TRBV29-1 and TRBJ1-1, with D possibly being TRBD1 (6 bases). The length of the CDR3 is 16 residues. Per the germline V gene, CDR1 is SQVTM and CDR2 is ANQGSEA. The V gene lost 4 bases and the J gene lost 0 bases, with 18 bases spanning the gap. DNA of the CDR3: TGCAGCGTTGTACCTTGGGGGGCGCTTATGAACACTGAAGCTTTCTTT. It encodes CSVVPWGALMNTEAFF.

This chain links TRBV7-2 with TRBJ1-5; 7 bases line up with TRBD1. Germline V gene data show CDR1 as SGHTA and CDR2 as FQGNSA. V shed 5 bases, J shed 3 bases, and the junction held 7 bases outside the gene matches. This CDR3 spans 15 amino acids. The CDR3 region is CASSLTGQINQPQHF. The CDR3 coding sequence is TGTGCCAGCAGCCTTACGGGACAGATCAATCAGCCCCAGCATTTT. Variable domain in full (rest from reference TRBV7-2 and TRBJ1-5): GAGVSQSPSNKVTEKGKDVELRCDPISGHTALYWYRQSLGQGLEFLIYFQGNSAPDKSGLPSDRFSAERTGGSVSTLTIQRTQQEDSAVYLCASSLTGQINQPQHFGDGTRLSIL.

V and J are TRBV11-1 and TRBJ2-7; a possible D gene is TRBD1 (5 bases). V lost 1 base to trimming and J lost 2 bases, with 12 bases between them. The CDR3 length is 15 residues. Germline V gene sequence: CDR1 SGHAT, CDR2 FQDESV (reference sequence). CDR3 protein: CASSLEQGGPYEQYF. DNA of the CDR3: TGTGCCAGCAGCTTAGAGCAGGGTGGGCCCTACGAGCAGTACTTC.

The chain carries TRBV20-1 and TRBJ1-2, with D maybe TRBD1 (6 bases). The germline V gene encodes CDR1 DFQATT and CDR2 SNEGSKA (reference sequence). The CDR3 is 11 residues long. Between the trimmed V and J ends, which lost 3 bases and 6 bases, there was a span of 8 bases. CDR3 in amino acids: CSASRGHGYTF. The CDR3 DNA follows: TGCAGTGCTAGTCGGGGGCATGGCTACACCTTC.

V usage is TRBV11-2 and J usage is TRBJ2-1, with 11 bases that match TRBD2. J was trimmed by 7 bases and V by 10 bases; bases with no gene match: 9. The germline CDR1 and CDR2 sequences are SGHAT and FQNNGV. The CDR3 runs 14 residues. CDR3 bases: TGTGCCACCTATAGCGGGAGGGCCGGGAATGAGCAGTTCTTC. It is translated as CATYSGRAGNEQFF.

This clone was observed a handful of times. The chain joins TRBV6-1 to TRBJ2-4; TRBD1 agrees at 10 bases. After removal of 4 bases from V and 4 bases from J, the junction contained 10 bases not matched to a gene. Looked up from germline, CDR1 is MNHNS and CDR2 is SASEGT. The CDR3 consists of 17 residues. DNA of the CDR3: TGTGCCAGCAGTGGGTACCCGACGGGACAGGGGAAAAACATTCAGTACTTC. This translates into CASSGYPTGQGKNIQYF.

There are a few counts of this clone. This rearrangement joins TRBV19 to TRBJ2-7; D is possibly TRBD2 (5 bases). Trimming removed 2 bases at V and 6 bases at J, with 8 bases between. Germline V gives CDR1 LNHDA, CDR2 SQIVND (reference sequence). The CDR3 has 12 residues. In DNA, the CDR3 is TGTGCCAGTAGTATATTCGAGGGCGAGCAGTACTTC. Protein product: CASSIFEGEQYF.

This clone occurred a few times. J is TRBJ2-6 and V is TRBV5-1; 7 bases are a match to TRBD1. The CDR3 loop spans 16 amino acids. CDR1 and CDR2 (germline): SGHRS, YFSETQ. V lost 4 bases, J lost 4 bases, and 8 bases stayed unmatched. The CDR3 here is CASSRTGLPGANVLTF. The DNA for the CDR3 is TGCGCCAGCAGCAGGACAGGCTTACCCGGGGCCAACGTCCTGACTTTC.

The sample holds a few counts of this clone. V gene TRBV7-9 combines with J gene TRBJ2-1, with D unclear. Germline V lookup: CDR1 SEHNR, CDR2 FQNEAQ (reference sequence). V was pared by 0 bases and J by 2 bases, with 11 bases between. The CDR3 is 16 amino acids. CDR3 coding DNA: TGTGCCAGCAGCTTAGCGGGTAGCACGGCCTACAATGAGCAGTTCTTC. Protein sequence: CASSLAGSTAYNEQFF.

The V gene is TRBV4-3, the J gene TRBJ2-3, with a tentative D call TRBD2 (6 bases). The CDR3 consists of 14 residues. The germline V gene encodes CDR1 LGHNA and CDR2 YSLEER. V lost 1 base to trimming and J lost 8 bases, with 13 bases between them. The CDR3 region is CASSQGVAVTTQYF. DNA of the CDR3: TGCGCCAGCAGCCAAGGGGTAGCGGTTACTACGCAGTATTTT.

The rearrangement links TRBV28 to TRBJ1-1; no reliable D call. The CDR3 consists of 11 residues. CDR1 and CDR2 from the germline V gene are MDHEN and SYDVKM. Trimming removed 5 bases at V and 5 bases at J, with 6 bases between. CDR3 region: CASSPLTEAFF. CDR3 sequence (DNA): TGTGCCAGCAGTCCACTAACTGAAGCTTTCTTT.

This sequence joins TRBV6-5 and TRBJ2-5, with D unresolved. CDR1 is MNHEY, CDR2 SVGAGI, per germline. This CDR3 region has 14 residues. Trimming took off 7 bases at V and 5 bases at J, with 17 bases between the two ends. The CDR3 DNA sequence: TGTGCCAGCACAGAGAGTAATGGGGTGGAGACCCAGTACTTC. This translates into CASTESNGVETQYF.

The rearrangement links TRBV4-3 to TRBJ2-7; 7 positions match TRBD2. CDR1 is LGHNA, CDR2 YSLEER, per germline. This CDR3 is 15 amino acids long. The ends lost 4 bases at V and 2 bases at J; junction bases unmatched: 8. This CDR3 reads CASSRTWEGPYEQYF. As DNA, the CDR3 is TGCGCCAGCAGCCGAACCTGGGAGGGTCCCTACGAGCAGTACTTC.

Comments on this clone: Other DNA sequences of this sample code for an identical CDR3. This chain connects TRBV18 to TRBJ1-3, with D unresolved. V lost 3 bases, J lost 0 bases, and 0 bases lay in between. Germline V gene data show CDR1 as KGHSH and CDR2 as LQKENI. The length of the CDR3 is 12 residues. The CDR3 DNA sequence: TGTGCCAGCTCACCCTCTGGAAACACCATATATTTT. It codes for CASSPSGNTIYF.

The V and J genes are TRBV7-2 and TRBJ2-3; D ambiguous. Per germline, CDR1 SGHTA and CDR2 FQGNSA. V was clipped by 1 base and J by 13 bases, with 12 bases between them. This CDR3 region has 12 residues. The CDR3 loop reads CASSLVWGFKYF. CDR3 coding DNA: TGTGCCAGCAGCTTAGTCTGGGGTTTCAAGTATTTT.

This clone appeared a few times. V usage is TRBV9 and J usage is TRBJ2-6; perhaps TRBD1 as D (7 bases). Trimming took off 3 bases at V and 4 bases at J, with 14 bases between the two ends. Looked up from germline, CDR1 is SGDLS and CDR2 is YYNGEE. The length of the CDR3 is 16 residues. The CDR3 protein is CASSARQGLGANVLTF. Here the CDR3 DNA reads TGTGCCAGCAGCGCCCGACAGGGACTGGGGGCCAACGTCCTGACTTTC.

The chain combines TRBV18 with TRBJ1-1, with D unclear. The CDR3 covers 13 residues. Trimming cost V 2 bases and J 4 bases, with 8 bases left between them. Germline V gene sequence: CDR1 KGHSH, CDR2 LQKENI. Here the CDR3 DNA reads TGTGCCAGCTCACCAAGTGTAAGCACTGAAGCTTTCTTT. Protein product: CASSPSVSTEAFF.

The sample holds a few counts of this clone. The chain is built from TRBV7-9 and TRBJ2-7; a weak D match, TRBD1 (6 bases). The CDR3 consists of 16 residues. The V end lost 3 bases, the J end lost 6 bases, and 21 bases lay between the germline ends. Germline loops: CDR1 SEHNR, CDR2 FQNEAQ (reference sequence). CDR3 in DNA: TGTGCCAGCAGCTTCCTAACAGGGAGAACAAACGGCGAGCAGTACTTC. Translating gives CASSFLTGRTNGEQYF. Full variable domain (missing parts from reference TRBV7-9 and TRBJ2-7): DTGVSQNPRHKITKRGQNVTFRCDPISEHNRLYWYRQTLGQGPEFLTYFQNEAQLEKSRLLSDRFSAERPKGSFSTLEIQRTEQGDSAMYLCASSFLTGRTNGEQYFGPGTRLTVT.

The rearrangement joins TRBV9 to TRBJ2-1, with a tentative D call TRBD2 (6 bases). Germline CDR1 is SGDLS and CDR2 is YYNGEE. This CDR3 has 16 amino acids. V gave up 0 bases and J gave up 4 bases, with 14 bases separating them. The CDR3 loop is CASSVDGGPVYNEQFF. CDR3 DNA sequence: TGTGCCAGCAGCGTAGATGGAGGGCCGGTGTACAATGAGCAGTTCTTC.

A few counts support this clone. The chain is built from TRBV7-9 and TRBJ2-7, with D unresolved. There are 14 residues in the CDR3. V shed 1 base and J shed 3 bases, with 10 bases lying between them. Germline V gene lookup returns CDR1 SEHNR and CDR2 FQNEAQ (reference sequence). CDR3 coding DNA: TGTGCCAGCAGCTTAGTCCAGGTAGACTACGAGCAGTACTTC. Encoded protein: CASSLVQVDYEQYF.

The table lists this clone with a few counts. The chain has TRBV4-2 and TRBJ2-2, with 8 bases matching TRBD1. Trimming took 0 bases from V and 4 from J; bases not matched to a gene: 10. CDR1 and CDR2 from the germline V gene are LGHNA and YNFKEQ. CDR3 length: 18 residues. CDR3 DNA: TGTGCCAGCAGCCAAGATCTTGCGCAGGGGGCGATCACCGGGGAGCTGTTTTTT. Its translation: CASSQDLAQGAITGELFF.

This clone was detected a few times. This chain links TRBV9 with TRBJ2-2, with D perhaps TRBD1 or TRBD2 (5 bases each). Germline-derived CDR1 and CDR2 are SGDLS and YYNGEE. This CDR3 comprises 17 residues. Trimming stripped 4 bases from V and 3 bases from J, with 19 bases between. For the CDR3, the DNA is TGTGCCAGCAGCATTACCGGGACCCCGACGGACACCGGGGAGCTGTTTTTT. Amino acid sequence: CASSITGTPTDTGELFF.

This clone occurred a few times. The chain uses TRBV29-1 and TRBJ2-3; TRBD2 matches 8 bases. The CDR3 loop spans 14 amino acids. Germline V gene lookup returns CDR1 SQVTM and CDR2 ANQGSEA. After removal of 3 bases from V and 3 bases from J, the junction contained 5 bases not matched to a gene. The CDR3 DNA sequence: TGCAGCGTTGACAGCGGGAGTCAAACAGATACGCAGTATTTT. It specifies CSVDSGSQTDTQYF.